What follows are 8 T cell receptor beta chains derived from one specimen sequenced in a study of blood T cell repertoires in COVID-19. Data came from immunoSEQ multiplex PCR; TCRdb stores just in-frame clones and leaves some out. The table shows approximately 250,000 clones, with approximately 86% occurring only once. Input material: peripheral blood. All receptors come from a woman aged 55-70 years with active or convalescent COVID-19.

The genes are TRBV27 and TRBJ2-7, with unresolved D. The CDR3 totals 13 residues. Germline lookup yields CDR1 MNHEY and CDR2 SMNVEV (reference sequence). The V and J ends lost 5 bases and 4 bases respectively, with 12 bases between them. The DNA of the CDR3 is TGTGCCAGCAGTCTTTCTGGGCCTTACGAGCAGTACGTC. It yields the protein CASSLSGPYEQYV.

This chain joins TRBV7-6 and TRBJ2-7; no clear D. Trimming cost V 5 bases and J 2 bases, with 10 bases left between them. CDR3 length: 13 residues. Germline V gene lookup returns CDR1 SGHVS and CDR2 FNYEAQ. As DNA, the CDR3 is TGTGCCAGCAGCCTCAGTCCGACCTACGAGCAGTACTTC. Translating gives CASSLSPTYEQYF.

CDR3 sequence (DNA): TGTGCCACCAGCAGAGAAGGCGGGACAGCAACTAATGAAAAACTGTTTTTT. Amino acid sequence: CATSREGGTATNEKLFF. V is TRBV15 and J is TRBJ1-4; the match to TRBD1 covers 7 bases. With 0 bases clipped from V and 0 bases from J, the junction kept 4 bases outside the gene matches. Per the germline V gene, CDR1 is LNHNV and CDR2 is YYDKDF (reference sequence). The CDR3 is 17 amino acids.

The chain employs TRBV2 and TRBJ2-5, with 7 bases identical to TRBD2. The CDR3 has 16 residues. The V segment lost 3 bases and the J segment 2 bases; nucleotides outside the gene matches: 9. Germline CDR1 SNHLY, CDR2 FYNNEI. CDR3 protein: CASSDIAGEEQETQYF. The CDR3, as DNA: TGTGCCAGCAGTGATATTGCGGGAGAAGAGCAAGAGACCCAGTACTTC.

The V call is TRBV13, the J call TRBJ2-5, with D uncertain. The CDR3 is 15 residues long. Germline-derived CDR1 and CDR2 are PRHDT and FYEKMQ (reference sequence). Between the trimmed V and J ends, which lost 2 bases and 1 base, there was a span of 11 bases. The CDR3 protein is CASSLRAPIQETQYF. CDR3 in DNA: TGTGCCAGCAGCTTACGAGCTCCAATCCAAGAGACCCAGTACTTC.

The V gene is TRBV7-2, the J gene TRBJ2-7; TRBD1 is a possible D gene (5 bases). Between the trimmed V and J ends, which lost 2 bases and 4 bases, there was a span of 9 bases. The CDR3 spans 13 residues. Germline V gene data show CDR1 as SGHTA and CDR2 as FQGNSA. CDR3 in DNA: TGTGCCAGCAGCTTAAGATCAGGGTACGAGCAGTACGTC. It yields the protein CASSLRSGYEQYV.

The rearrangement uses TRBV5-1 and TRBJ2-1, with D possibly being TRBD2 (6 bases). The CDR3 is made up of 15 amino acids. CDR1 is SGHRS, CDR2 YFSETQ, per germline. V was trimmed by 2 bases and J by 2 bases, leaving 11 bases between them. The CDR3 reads CASSLLGTPYNEQFF. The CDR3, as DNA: TGCGCCAGCAGCTTATTAGGGACTCCCTACAATGAGCAGTTCTTC.

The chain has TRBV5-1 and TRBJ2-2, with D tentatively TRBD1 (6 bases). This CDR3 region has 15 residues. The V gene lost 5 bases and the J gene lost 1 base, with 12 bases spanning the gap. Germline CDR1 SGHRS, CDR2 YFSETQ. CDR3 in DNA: TGCGCCAGCAGTTACCGGGACAAGAACACCGGGGAGCTGTTTTTT. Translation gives CASSYRDKNTGELFF.